This T cell receptor beta chain was observed in a study of graft-versus-host responses after intestinal transplantation. Overall study: Transplant types were multivisceral, liver-intestinal, or isolated intestinal.

The data were produced by immunoSEQ multiplex PCR, yet TCRdb's version contains in-frame clones alone and is incomplete. The profile shows approximately 99,000 clones, around 92% of them singletons. On this clone itself: What it recognizes is unknown.

This clonotype originated in a human donor who was the organ donor for an intestinal transplant. Specimen: unstimulated CD8+ T cells sorted from spleen or lymph node cells, collected before transplant.

The CDR3 DNA follows: TGTGCCAGCAGTTTATGGGTTCGGGACAGGGATTACGAGCAGTACTTC. Its protein product is CASSLWVRDRDYEQYF. This rearrangement joins TRBV28 to TRBJ2-7, with 9 bases lining up with TRBD1. V lost 0 bases to trimming and J lost 4 bases; unmatched junction nucleotides: 7. This CDR3 has 16 residues. CDR1 and CDR2 (germline): MDHEN, SYDVKM. The variable domain in full, with the rest retrieved from reference TRBV28 and TRBJ2-7, is DVKVTQSSRYLVKRTGEKVFLECVQDMDHENMFWYRQDPGLGLRLIYFSYDVKMKEKGDIPEGYSVSREKKERFSLILESASTNQTSMYLCASSLWVRDRDYEQYFGPGTRLTVT.